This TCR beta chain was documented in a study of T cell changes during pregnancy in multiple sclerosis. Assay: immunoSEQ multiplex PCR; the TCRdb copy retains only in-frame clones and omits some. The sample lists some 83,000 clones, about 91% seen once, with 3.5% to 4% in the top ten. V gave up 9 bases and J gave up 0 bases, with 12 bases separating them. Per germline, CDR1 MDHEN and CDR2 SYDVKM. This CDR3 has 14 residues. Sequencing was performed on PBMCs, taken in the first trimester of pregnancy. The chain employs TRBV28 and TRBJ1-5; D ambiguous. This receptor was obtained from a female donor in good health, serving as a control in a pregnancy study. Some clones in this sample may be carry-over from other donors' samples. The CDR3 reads CARVAERSNQPQHF. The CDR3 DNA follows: TGTGCCAGGGTCGCTGAGCGTAGCAATCAGCCCCAGCATTTT.